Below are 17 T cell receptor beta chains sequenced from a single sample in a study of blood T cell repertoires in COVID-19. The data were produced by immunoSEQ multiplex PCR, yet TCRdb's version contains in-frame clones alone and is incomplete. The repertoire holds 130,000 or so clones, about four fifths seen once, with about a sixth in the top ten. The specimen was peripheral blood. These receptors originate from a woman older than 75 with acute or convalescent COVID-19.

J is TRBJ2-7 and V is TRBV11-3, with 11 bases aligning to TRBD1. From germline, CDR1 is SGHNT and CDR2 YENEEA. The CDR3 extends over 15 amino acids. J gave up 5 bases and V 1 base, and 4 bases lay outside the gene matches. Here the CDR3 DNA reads TGTGCCAGCAGCTTAGGGGGACAGGGGGTCCACGAGCAGTACTTC. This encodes CASSLGGQGVHEQYF.

Here the CDR3 DNA reads TGTGCCAGCAGCTTGTTCGGGCGGGAGGGCCCCGGGCAGTACTTC. Translating gives CASSLFGREGPGQYF. The chain couples TRBV5-4 to TRBJ2-7; 9 bases match TRBD2. CDR3 size: 15 residues. CDR1 is SGHNT and CDR2 is YYREEE in the germline V gene (reference sequence). The ends lost 1 base at V and 9 bases at J; junction bases unmatched: 11.

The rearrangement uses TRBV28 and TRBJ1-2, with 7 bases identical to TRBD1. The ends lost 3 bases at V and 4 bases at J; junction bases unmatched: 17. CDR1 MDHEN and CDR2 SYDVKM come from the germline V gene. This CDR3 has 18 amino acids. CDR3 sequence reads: CASSFLLQQAGGGYGYTF. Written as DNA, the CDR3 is TGTGCCAGCAGTTTCCTCCTACAACAGGCAGGGGGAGGCTATGGCTACACCTTC.

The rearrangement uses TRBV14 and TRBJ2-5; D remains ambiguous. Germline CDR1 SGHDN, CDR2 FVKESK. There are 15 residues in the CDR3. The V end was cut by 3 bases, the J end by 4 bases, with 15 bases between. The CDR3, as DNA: TGTGCCAGCAGCCACGGTACAGTTAGAAGAGAGACCCAGTACTTC. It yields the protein CASSHGTVRRETQYF.

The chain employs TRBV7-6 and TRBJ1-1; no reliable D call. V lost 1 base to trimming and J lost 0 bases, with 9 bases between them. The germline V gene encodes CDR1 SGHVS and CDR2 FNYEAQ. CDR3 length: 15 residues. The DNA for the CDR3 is TGTGCCAGCAGCTTAGTAAGCGTAGTGAACACTGAAGCTTTCTTT. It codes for CASSLVSVVNTEAFF. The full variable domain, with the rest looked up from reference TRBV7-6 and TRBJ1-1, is GAGVSQSPRYKVTKRGQDVALRCDPISGHVSLYWYRQALGQGPEFLTYFNYEAQQDKSGLPNDRFSAERPEGSISTLTIQRTEQRDSAMYRCASSLVSVVNTEAFFGQGTRLTVV.

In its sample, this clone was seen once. CDR3 DNA sequence: TGCGCCAGCAGCCCGGGACAGGGGGTGGATACGCAGTATTTT. It specifies CASSPGQGVDTQYF. The genes are TRBV5-1 and TRBJ2-3, with TRBD1 matching over 11 bases. There are 14 residues in the CDR3. Germline V gene lookup returns CDR1 SGHRS and CDR2 YFSETQ. V lost 4 bases to trimming and J lost 6 bases; unmatched junction nucleotides: 4.

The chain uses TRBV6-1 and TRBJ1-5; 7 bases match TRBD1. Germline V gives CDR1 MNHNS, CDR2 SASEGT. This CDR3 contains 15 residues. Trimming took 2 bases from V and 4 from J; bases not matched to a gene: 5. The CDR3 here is CASSEWGTENQPQHF. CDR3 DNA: TGTGCCAGCAGTGAATGGGGGACAGAGAATCAGCCCCAGCATTTT.

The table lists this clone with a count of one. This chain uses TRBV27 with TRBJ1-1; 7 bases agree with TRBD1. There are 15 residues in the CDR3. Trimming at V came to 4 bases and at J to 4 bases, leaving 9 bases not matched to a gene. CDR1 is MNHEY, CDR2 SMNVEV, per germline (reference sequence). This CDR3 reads CASSSDSQGGTEAFF. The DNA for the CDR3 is TGTGCCAGCAGTTCGGACAGTCAGGGGGGCACTGAAGCTTTCTTT.

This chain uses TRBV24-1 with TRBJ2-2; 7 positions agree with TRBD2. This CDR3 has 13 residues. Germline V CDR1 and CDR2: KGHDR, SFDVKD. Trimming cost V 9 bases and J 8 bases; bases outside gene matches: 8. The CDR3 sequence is CATSREGGGELFF. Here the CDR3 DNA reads TGTGCCACCTCAAGGGAGGGCGGAGGGGAGCTGTTTTTT.

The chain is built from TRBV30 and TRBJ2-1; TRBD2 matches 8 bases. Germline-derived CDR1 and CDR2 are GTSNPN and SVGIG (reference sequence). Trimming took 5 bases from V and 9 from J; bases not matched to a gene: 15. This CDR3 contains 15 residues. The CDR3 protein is CAWLKGAGEVSEQFF. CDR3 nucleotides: TGTGCCTGGCTTAAGGGAGCGGGAGAGGTGAGTGAGCAGTTCTTC.

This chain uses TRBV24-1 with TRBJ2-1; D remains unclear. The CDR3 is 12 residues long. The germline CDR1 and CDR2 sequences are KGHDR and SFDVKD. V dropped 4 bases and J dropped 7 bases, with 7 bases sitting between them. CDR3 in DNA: TGTGCCACCAGTGACCTAGAGAATGAGCAGTTCTTC. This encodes CATSDLENEQFF.

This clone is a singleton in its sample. CDR3 sequence reads: CASSQEKRGTYEQYF. The CDR3 bases are TGCGCCAGCAGCCAAGAGAAGAGAGGGACCTACGAGCAGTACTTC. The chain couples TRBV4-3 to TRBJ2-7, with TRBD2 as a possible D gene (5 bases). Trimming took 0 bases from V and 2 from J, leaving 11 bases between them. CDR3 size: 15 residues. Germline-derived CDR1 and CDR2 are LGHNA and YSLEER.

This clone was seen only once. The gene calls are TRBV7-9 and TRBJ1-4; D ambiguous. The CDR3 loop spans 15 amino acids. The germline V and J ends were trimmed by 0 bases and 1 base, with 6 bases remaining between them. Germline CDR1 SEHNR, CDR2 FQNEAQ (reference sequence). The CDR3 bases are TGTGCCAGCAGCTTAGCGGGCAGAACTAATGAAAAACTGTTTTTT. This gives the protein CASSLAGRTNEKLFF. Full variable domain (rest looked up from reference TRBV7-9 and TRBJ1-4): DTGVSQNPRHKITKRGQNVTFRCDPISEHNRLYWYRQTLGQGPEFLTYFQNEAQLEKSRLLSDRFSAERPKGSFSTLEIQRTEQGDSAMYLCASSLAGRTNEKLFFGSGTQLSVL.

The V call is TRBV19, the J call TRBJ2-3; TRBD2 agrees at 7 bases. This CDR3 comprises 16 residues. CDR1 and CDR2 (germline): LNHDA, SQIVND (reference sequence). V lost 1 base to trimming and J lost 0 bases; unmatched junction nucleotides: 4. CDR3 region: CASSIVATSSTDTQYF. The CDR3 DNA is TGTGCCAGTAGTATAGTGGCGACTAGCAGCACAGATACGCAGTATTTT.

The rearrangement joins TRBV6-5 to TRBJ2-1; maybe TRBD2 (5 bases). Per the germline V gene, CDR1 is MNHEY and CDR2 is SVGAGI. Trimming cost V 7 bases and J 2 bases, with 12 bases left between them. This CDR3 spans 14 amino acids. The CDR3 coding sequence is TGTGCCAGCATGGCGGGCTTGGCCTACAATGAGCAGTTCTTC. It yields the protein CASMAGLAYNEQFF.

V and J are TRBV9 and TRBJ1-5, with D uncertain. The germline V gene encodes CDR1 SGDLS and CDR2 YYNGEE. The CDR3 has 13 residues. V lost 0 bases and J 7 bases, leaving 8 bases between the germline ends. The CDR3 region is CASSVGGGQPQHF. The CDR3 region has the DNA TGTGCCAGCAGCGTAGGAGGCGGGCAGCCCCAGCATTTT.

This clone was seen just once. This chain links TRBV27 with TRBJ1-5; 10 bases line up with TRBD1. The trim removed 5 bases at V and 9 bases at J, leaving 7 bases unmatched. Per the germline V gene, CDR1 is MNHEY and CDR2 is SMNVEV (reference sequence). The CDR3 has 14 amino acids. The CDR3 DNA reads TGTGCCAGCAGTCGAGAGGGACAGGGGCTGCCCCAGCATTTT. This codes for CASSREGQGLPQHF.